This T cell receptor (beta chain) was sequenced during a study of CD8+ T cells in alopecia areata. Overall study context: Female roughly 7-10-week-old C3H/HeJ recipients received skin from roughly 6-13-month-old C3H/HeJ graft donors with spontaneous alopecia.

As to this clone: No antigen is known for it. The gene names here belong to mouse. The read stops 4 residues short of the end of the CDR3; the missing end is completed from the germline J gene.

The sequencing template was cDNA reverse transcribed from extracted RNA. Sequenced by immunoSEQ multiplex PCR; TCRdb stores in-frame clones only, minus some. Sampling found about 270,000 clones, none seen once. The study's findings and limits: Sharing of TCR sequences between patients (possibly for HLA-related reasons) was less clear than in mice. Scalp samples also contribute reads from the resident alphabeta T cells found in normal skin. More clonal than normal scalp was lesional scalp, particularly alopecia totalis/universalis.

J was trimmed by 3 bases and V by 0 bases; bases with no gene match: 4. This CDR3 comprises 16 residues. Germline CDR1 is FNHDT and CDR2 is SITEND (reference sequence). On the basis of CD4, CD8alpha, NKG2D, NKG2ACE and other markers, pooled cutaneous lymph node cells were sorted. The chain carries TRBV19 and TRBJ2-3; 10 bases are shared with TRBD2. Sequenced material: CD4+ T cells sorted from a lymph node. This TCR came from a C3H/HeJ mouse with alopecia areata. These mice share the MHC haplotype H2-k. The CDR3 DNA, read in part, is TGTGCCAGCAGTATAGACCTGGGGGGGCGGGCAGAA. Protein product: CASSIDLGGRAE. Given in full, the CDR3 is CASSIDLGGRAETLYF.